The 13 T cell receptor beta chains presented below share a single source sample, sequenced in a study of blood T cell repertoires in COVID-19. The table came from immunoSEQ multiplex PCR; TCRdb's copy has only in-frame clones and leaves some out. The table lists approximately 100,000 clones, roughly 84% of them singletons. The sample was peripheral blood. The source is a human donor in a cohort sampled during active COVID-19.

The CDR3 DNA follows: TGTGCCAGCAGCTTGGTGAGGCAGGGGGCGTATGAAAAACTGTTTTTT. Its protein is CASSLVRQGAYEKLFF. The chain employs TRBV5-6 and TRBJ1-4; 8 nucleotides match TRBD1. V was pared by 0 bases and J by 6 bases, with 7 bases of the junction left unmatched. Germline assignment: CDR1 SGHDT and CDR2 YYEEEE. The CDR3 length is 16 residues. Full variable domain (outside the CDR3, taken from reference TRBV5-6 and TRBJ1-4): DAGVTQSPTHLIKTRGQQVTLRCSPKSGHDTVSWYQQALGQGPQFIFQYYEEEERQRGNFPDRFSGHQFPNYSSELNVNALLLGDSALYLCASSLVRQGAYEKLFFGSGTQLSVL.

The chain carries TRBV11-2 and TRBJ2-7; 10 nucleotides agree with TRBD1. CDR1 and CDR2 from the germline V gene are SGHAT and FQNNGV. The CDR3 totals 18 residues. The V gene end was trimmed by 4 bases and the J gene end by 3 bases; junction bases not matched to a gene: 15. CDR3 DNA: TGTGCCAGCAGCTCTACAACCGGGACAGGGGACCTCCGCTACGAGCAGTACTTC. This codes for CASSSTTGTGDLRYEQYF.

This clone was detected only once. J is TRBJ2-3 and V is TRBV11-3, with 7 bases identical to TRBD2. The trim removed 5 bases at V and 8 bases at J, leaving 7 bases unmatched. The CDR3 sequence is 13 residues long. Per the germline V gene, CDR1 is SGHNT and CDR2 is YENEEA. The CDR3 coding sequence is TGTGCCAGCAGCCACCCGGGGGGACGTACGCAGTATTTT. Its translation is CASSHPGGRTQYF.

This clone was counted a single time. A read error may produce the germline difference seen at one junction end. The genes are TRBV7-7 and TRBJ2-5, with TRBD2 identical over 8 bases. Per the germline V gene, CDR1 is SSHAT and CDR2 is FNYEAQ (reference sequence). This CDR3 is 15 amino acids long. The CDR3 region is CASSSYRGGVETQYF. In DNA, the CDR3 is TGTGCTAGCAGCTCCTACCGGGGGGGCGTGGAGACCCAGTACTTC.

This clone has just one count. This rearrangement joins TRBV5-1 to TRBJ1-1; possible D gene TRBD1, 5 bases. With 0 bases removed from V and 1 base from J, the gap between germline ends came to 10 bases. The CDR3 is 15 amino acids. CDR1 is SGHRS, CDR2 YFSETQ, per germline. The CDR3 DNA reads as TGCGCCAGCAGCTTGGCCGACAGATCGAACACTGAAGCTTTCTTT. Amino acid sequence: CASSLADRSNTEAFF.

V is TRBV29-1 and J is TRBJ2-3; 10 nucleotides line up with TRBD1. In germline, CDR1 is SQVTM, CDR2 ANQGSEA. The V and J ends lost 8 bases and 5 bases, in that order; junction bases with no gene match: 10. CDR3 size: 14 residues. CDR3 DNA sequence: TGCAGCCTAAGGGACAGGGGTGGAAGAGATACGCAGTATTTT. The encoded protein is CSLRDRGGRDTQYF.

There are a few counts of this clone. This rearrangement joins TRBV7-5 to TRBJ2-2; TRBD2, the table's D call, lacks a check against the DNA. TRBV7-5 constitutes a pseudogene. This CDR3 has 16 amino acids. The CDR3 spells CVRSPRGGLLTGELFF. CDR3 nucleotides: TGTGTCAGAAGCCCTCGAGGGGGACTACTCACCGGGGAGCTGTTTTTT.

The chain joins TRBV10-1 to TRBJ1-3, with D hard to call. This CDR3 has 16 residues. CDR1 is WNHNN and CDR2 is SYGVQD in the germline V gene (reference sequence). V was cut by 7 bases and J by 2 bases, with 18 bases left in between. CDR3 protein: CASTVGGSRPGNTIYF. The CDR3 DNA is TGCGCCAGCACCGTGGGAGGCAGCCGACCTGGAAACACCATATATTTT.

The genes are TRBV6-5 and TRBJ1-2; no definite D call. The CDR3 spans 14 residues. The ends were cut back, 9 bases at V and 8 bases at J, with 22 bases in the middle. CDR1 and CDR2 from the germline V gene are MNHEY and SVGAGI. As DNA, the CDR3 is TGTGCCAGTCATCCCCTCGGGCAGGCGGGGGGCTACACCTTC. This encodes CASHPLGQAGGYTF.

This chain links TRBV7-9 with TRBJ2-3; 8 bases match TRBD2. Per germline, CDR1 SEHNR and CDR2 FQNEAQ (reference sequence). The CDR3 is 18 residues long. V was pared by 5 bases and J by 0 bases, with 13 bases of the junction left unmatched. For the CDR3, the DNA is TGTGCCAGCAGCCAGGAACGGGGGGGCCGAGTGAGCACAGATACGCAGTATTTT. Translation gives CASSQERGGRVSTDTQYF.

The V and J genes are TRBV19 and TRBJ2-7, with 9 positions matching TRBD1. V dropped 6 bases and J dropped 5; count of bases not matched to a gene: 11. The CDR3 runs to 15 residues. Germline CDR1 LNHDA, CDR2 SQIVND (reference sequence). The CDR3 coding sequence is TGTGCCAGTAGCTTCCCCGGGACAGGGATCGACGAGCAGTACTTC. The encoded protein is CASSFPGTGIDEQYF.

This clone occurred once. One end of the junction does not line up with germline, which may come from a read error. This CDR3 is CASSADPLAGGVLF. CDR3 nucleotides: TGTGCCAGCAGCGCAGACCCCTTAGCGGGGGGGGTCCTTTTT. This sequence joins TRBV9 and TRBJ2-3; 11 positions agree with TRBD2. Germline V gene data show CDR1 as SGDLS and CDR2 as YYNGEE. This CDR3 contains 14 residues. Looking up the rest from reference TRBV9 and TRBJ2-3 gives the full variable domain: DSGVTQTPKHLITATGQRVTLRCSPRSGDLSVYWYQQSLDQGLQFLIQYYNGEERAKGNILERFSAQQFPDLHSELNLSSLELGDSALYFCASSADPLAGGVLFGPGTRLTVL.

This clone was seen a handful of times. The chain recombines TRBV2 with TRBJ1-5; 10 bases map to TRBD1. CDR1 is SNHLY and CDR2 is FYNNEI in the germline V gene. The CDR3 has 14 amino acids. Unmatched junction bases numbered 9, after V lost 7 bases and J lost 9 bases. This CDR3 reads CASTWDRGRPPQHF. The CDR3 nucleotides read TGTGCCAGCACCTGGGACAGGGGACGTCCGCCCCAGCATTTT.